Listed below are T cell receptor beta chains from one sample, sequenced in a study of blood T cell repertoires in COVID-19. The assay was immunoSEQ multiplex PCR, and TCRdb's table has in-frame clones only and misses some. The sample shows under 35,000 clones, 80% to 90% of them seen only once. The material sequenced was peripheral blood. All receptors come from a man aged 55 to 70 with active COVID-19. Both conserved end residues are part of each CDR3. The D gene is left open where the match is weak. Not all rows give a size; the values are once, few, many and, for expanded clones, a class.

V	D	size	J	CDR3	DNA
TRBV25-1	NA	NA	TRBJ1-4	CASSDSVTNEKLFF	TGTGCCAGCAGTGACTCAGTAACTAATGAAAAACTGTTTTTT
TRBV29-1	TRBD2	NA	TRBJ2-3	CSDATSGTTDTQYF	TGCAGCGACGCGACTAGCGGGACAACAGATACGCAGTATTTT
TRBV12-3/TRBV12-4	NA	NA	TRBJ2-3	CASSSESTDTQYF	TGTGCCAGCAGTTCCGAGAGCACAGATACGCAGTATTTT
TRBV13	NA	once	TRBJ2-5	CASSPPLVETQYF	TGTGCCAGCAGCCCCCCCTTAGTAGAGACCCAGTACTTC
TRBV27	NA	medium-sized	TRBJ2-1	CASSFTSAGEQFF	TGTGCCAGCAGTTTTACCTCAGCGGGTGAGCAGTTCTTC
TRBV3-1/TRBV3-2	NA	NA	TRBJ2-7	CASSQGKSSVGF	TGTGCCAGCAGCCAAGGAAAGTCTAGCGTGGGCTTC
TRBV5-4	NA	once	TRBJ2-3	CASKPWSGTDTQYF	TGTGCCAGCAAACCCTGGAGCGGCACAGATACGCAGTATTTT
TRBV3-1/TRBV3-2	TRBD2	NA	TRBJ2-2	CASSLRTSGRLAGELFF	TGTGCCAGCAGCCTCCGGACTAGCGGGAGATTAGCCGGGGAGCTGTTTTTT
TRBV15	TRBD1	NA	TRBJ2-7	CATSRPTPGQGPGEQYF	TGTGCCACCAGCAGACCAACTCCGGGACAGGGACCGGGGGAGCAGTACTTC
TRBV5-1	NA	NA	TRBJ1-2	CASSSPSAGDNYGYTF	TGCGCCAGCAGCTCGCCATCGGCAGGGGATAACTATGGCTACACCTTC
TRBV5-1	TRBD1	NA	TRBJ1-6	CASSLADRGDSPLHF	TGCGCCAGCAGCTTGGCGGACAGGGGAGATTCACCCCTCCACTTT
TRBV9	NA	NA	TRBJ2-2	CASSAEDYTGELFF	TGTGCCAGCAGCGCAGAGGACTACACCGGGGAGCTGTTTTTT
TRBV5-4	NA	NA	TRBJ2-7	CASSLGGTYEQYF	TGTGCCAGCAGCTTAGGGGGTACCTACGAGCAGTACTTC
TRBV5-1	NA	NA	TRBJ2-5	CASSLALPGGQETQYF	TGCGCCAGCAGCTTGGCCTTGCCAGGGGGGCAAGAGACCCAGTACTTC
TRBV6-6	TRBD1	NA	TRBJ2-7	CASSPGQGNEQYF	TGTGCCAGCAGCCCGGGACAGGGAAACGAGCAGTACTTC
TRBV10-1	TRBD1	NA	TRBJ2-1	CASSEVYGTGLTNEQFF	TGCGCCAGCAGTGAGGTGTACGGGACAGGGCTAACCAATGAGCAGTTCTTC
TRBV29-1	NA	NA	TRBJ2-3	CSAQRGDTQYF	TGCAGCGCCCAAAGGGGGGATACGCAGTATTTT
TRBV5-1	TRBD1	NA	TRBJ2-2	CASSPRTGGATGELFF	TGCGCCAGCAGCCCAAGGACAGGGGGCGCCACCGGGGAGCTGTTTTTT
TRBV19	NA	NA	TRBJ2-7	CASRRGHPGYEQYF	TGTGCCAGTAGAAGGGGACATCCCGGCTACGAGCAGTACTTC
TRBV19	NA	NA	TRBJ1-1	CASYKTPNTEAFF	TGTGCCAGTTACAAGACACCGAACACTGAAGCTTTCTTT
TRBV5-1	TRBD1	NA	TRBJ2-7	CASRYSRDRLSYEQYF	TGCGCCAGCAGGTACTCCCGGGACAGACTCTCCTACGAGCAGTACTTC
TRBV5-1	TRBD2	NA	TRBJ2-7	CASSLAFLAEDVSYEQYF	TGCGCCAGCAGCTTGGCTTTTCTAGCGGAGGACGTATCCTACGAGCAGTACTTC